Following are 2 T cell receptor gamma chains from one sample sequenced in a study of gamma-delta T cells after stem cell transplantation. TCRdb reanalysed the RT-PCR reads via CATT. Here the sample spans over 4,500 gamma-chain clones, approximately 20% being singletons. The sequenced material came from gamma-delta T cells. These receptors all stem from a human donor. It is not recorded whose cells these are; they may come from a transplant donor.

Only a few counts were recorded for this clone. This chain links TRGV9 with TRGJP. CDR1 is GITISATS, CDR2 ISYDGTV, per germline (reference sequence). J gave up 7 bases and V 4 bases, and 10 bases lay outside the gene matches. This CDR3 has 17 amino acids. DNA for the CDR3: TGTGCCTTGTGGGACCCCAGTCTCGAGTTGGGCAAAAAAATCAAGGTATTT. Translated: CALWDPSLELGKKIKVF.

The chain has TRGV9 and TRGJ1 or TRGJ2. The CDR3 has 15 residues. V shed 6 bases, J shed 3 bases, and the junction held 14 bases outside the gene matches. From germline, CDR1 is GITISATS and CDR2 ISYDGTV (reference sequence). The chain's CDR3 is CALWLVFRGYYKKLF. The CDR3 DNA sequence: TGTGCCTTGTGGCTTGTATTCCGGGGTTATTATAAGAAACTCTTT.